The next 16 T cell receptor beta chains were all read from a single sample in a study of T cell responses to AZD1222 COVID-19 vaccine. Sequenced by immunoSEQ multiplex PCR; TCRdb stores in-frame clones only, minus some. In the table there are around 150,000 clones, 80% to 95% of which are singletons. The sequencing used peripheral blood, collected 28 days after the second AZD1222 dose. All receptors come from an adult who received the AZD1222 COVID-19 vaccine.

V and J are TRBV16 and TRBJ1-5; D gene uncertain. V was shortened by 0 bases and J by 0 bases, with 6 bases between the two germline ends. Per germline, CDR1 KGHSY and CDR2 FQNENV. This CDR3 is 15 amino acids long. The DNA for the CDR3 is TGTGCCAGCAGCCAATCGCCGGATAGCAATCAGCCCCAGCATTTT. Its protein is CASSQSPDSNQPQHF.

This clone has a single count. The chain joins TRBV6-5 to TRBJ2-7, with D maybe TRBD1 (6 bases). Trimming cost V 5 bases and J 0 bases, with 14 bases left between them. Germline CDR1 is MNHEY and CDR2 is SVGAGI. This CDR3 has 15 amino acids. The CDR3 DNA reads as TGTGCCAGCAGTATCCGGGACACCAGCTCCTACGAGCAGTACTTC. Its translation: CASSIRDTSSYEQYF.

This clone was detected a few times. The chain recombines TRBV7-2 with TRBJ2-1; 8 nucleotides align to TRBD1. CDR1 and CDR2 (germline): SGHTA, FQGNSA. Trimming cost V 5 bases and J 6 bases; bases outside gene matches: 15. This CDR3 contains 17 residues. The CDR3 sequence: CASSPRTGLQTLNEQFF. DNA of the CDR3: TGTGCCAGCAGCCCAAGGACAGGGCTTCAAACGCTCAATGAGCAGTTCTTC.

The chain uses TRBV29-1 and TRBJ2-1; D is perhaps TRBD2 (5 bases). CDR3 size: 14 residues. Trimming took 4 bases from V and 0 from J, leaving 10 bases between them. Germline V gives CDR1 SQVTM, CDR2 ANQGSEA. The CDR3 sequence: CSVGGLSSYNEQFF. As DNA, the CDR3 is TGCAGCGTTGGAGGGTTAAGCTCCTACAATGAGCAGTTCTTC.

In this sample, this clone turned up once. The chain recombines TRBV7-2 with TRBJ1-2; 10 positions agree with TRBD1. Per the germline V gene, CDR1 is SGHTA and CDR2 is FQGNSA. Trimming removed 4 bases from V and 4 bases from J; junction bases left unmatched: 9. The CDR3 has 16 amino acids. In DNA form, the CDR3 reads TGTGCCAGCAGCTCCGTCCACGGGACAGGGGTCTATGGCTACACCTTC. Protein: CASSSVHGTGVYGYTF.

The chain recombines TRBV9 with TRBJ2-1; 9 bases match TRBD2. CDR1 and CDR2 (germline): SGDLS, YYNGEE. V shed 0 bases and J 9 bases; nucleotides not matched to a gene: 7. The CDR3 is 15 amino acids. This CDR3 is CASSVGIELAGEQFF. Here the CDR3 DNA reads TGTGCCAGCAGCGTAGGGATAGAACTAGCGGGTGAGCAGTTCTTC.

The gene calls are TRBV10-1 and TRBJ2-7, with a possible D match to TRBD2 (7 bases). The V and J ends lost 3 bases and 3 bases respectively, with 15 bases between them. Germline values: CDR1 WNHNN, CDR2 SYGVQD (reference sequence). This CDR3 contains 15 residues. In nucleotides, the CDR3 is TGCGCCAGCAGTGAAGGGGGAGGGGAGCTCTACGAGCAGTACTTC. It translates to CASSEGGGELYEQYF.

The rearrangement uses TRBV6-6 and TRBJ1-3, with 7 bases that match TRBD1. Germline V gives CDR1 MNHNY, CDR2 SVGAGI (reference sequence). The CDR3 totals 15 residues. V was pared by 8 bases and J by 0 bases, with 7 bases of the junction left unmatched. This chain's CDR3 is CASRRDRISGNTIYF. The DNA of the CDR3 is TGTGCCAGCCGCCGGGACAGAATCTCTGGAAACACCATATATTTT.

The V call is TRBV9, the J call TRBJ2-3; D is undetermined. The V end was cut by 0 bases, the J end by 2 bases, with 7 bases between. Germline V CDR1 and CDR2: SGDLS, YYNGEE. The CDR3 runs to 14 residues. CDR3 residues: CASSVDLFTDTQYF. DNA for the CDR3: TGTGCCAGCAGCGTAGATCTGTTCACAGATACGCAGTATTTT.

The chain has TRBV15 and TRBJ2-2; D tentatively reads TRBD1 or TRBD2 (5 bases each). The germline V gene has CDR1 LNHNV and CDR2 YYDKDF (reference sequence). The V end lost 0 bases, the J end lost 3 bases, and 8 bases lay between the germline ends. There are 15 residues in the CDR3. The CDR3 DNA is TGTGCCACCAGCAGAGAGGGACGTCACACCGGGGAGCTGTTTTTT. Residues: CATSREGRHTGELFF.

The chain is built from TRBV4-2 and TRBJ1-3; 8 nucleotides line up with TRBD1. The CDR3 is 15 amino acids. V shed 4 bases and J 4 bases; nucleotides not matched to a gene: 6. The germline CDR1 and CDR2 sequences are LGHNA and YNFKEQ. The CDR3 loop reads CASSPPGGAGNTIYF. The CDR3 DNA reads TGTGCCAGCAGCCCACCAGGGGGCGCCGGAAACACCATATATTTT.

The V and J genes are TRBV28 and TRBJ2-7; D gene unclear. Between the trimmed V and J ends, which lost 7 bases and 5 bases, there was a span of 18 bases. Germline loops: CDR1 MDHEN, CDR2 SYDVKM. The CDR3 is 14 amino acids. The CDR3 DNA follows: TGTGCCAGCATCGGAGCTGACACGAGAAACGAGCAGTACTTC. Protein sequence: CASIGADTRNEQYF.

The J gene is TRBJ2-1, the V gene TRBV14, with 9 bases identical to TRBD1. Germline CDR1 and CDR2: SGHDN and FVKESK. The CDR3 runs to 19 residues. The V and J ends lost 0 bases and 9 bases, in that order; junction bases with no gene match: 18. This chain's CDR3 is CASSQDPYFTGTGTIEQFF. The CDR3, as DNA: TGTGCCAGCAGCCAAGATCCCTACTTCACCGGGACAGGGACAATTGAGCAGTTCTTC.

V is TRBV5-1 and J is TRBJ1-4, with unresolved D. This CDR3 region has 14 residues. Deletions cut 7 bases from V and 0 bases from J, with 10 bases between. CDR1 and CDR2 from the germline V gene are SGHRS and YFSETQ. This CDR3 is CASASLATNEKLFF. The CDR3 DNA is TGCGCCAGCGCCTCACTTGCAACTAATGAAAAACTGTTTTTT.

The chain uses TRBV9 and TRBJ1-6; 8 nucleotides line up with TRBD1. V shed 4 bases, J shed 9 bases, and the junction held 12 bases outside the gene matches. CDR1 is SGDLS and CDR2 is YYNGEE in the germline V gene. CDR3 length: 16 amino acids. CDR3 in amino acids: CASSIQGGTSTSPLHF. CDR3 nucleotides: TGTGCCAGCAGCATACAGGGGGGCACGTCCACTTCACCCCTCCACTTT.

This chain links TRBV6-5 with TRBJ1-5; TRBD1 matches 12 bases. The CDR3 loop spans 14 amino acids. Unmatched junction bases numbered 8, after V lost 11 bases and J lost 6 bases. Germline-derived CDR1 and CDR2 are MNHEY and SVGAGI. The CDR3 DNA sequence: TGTGCCGGTGGGGGACAGGGGGCGAGTCAGCCCCAGCATTTT. As protein: CAGGGQGASQPQHF.